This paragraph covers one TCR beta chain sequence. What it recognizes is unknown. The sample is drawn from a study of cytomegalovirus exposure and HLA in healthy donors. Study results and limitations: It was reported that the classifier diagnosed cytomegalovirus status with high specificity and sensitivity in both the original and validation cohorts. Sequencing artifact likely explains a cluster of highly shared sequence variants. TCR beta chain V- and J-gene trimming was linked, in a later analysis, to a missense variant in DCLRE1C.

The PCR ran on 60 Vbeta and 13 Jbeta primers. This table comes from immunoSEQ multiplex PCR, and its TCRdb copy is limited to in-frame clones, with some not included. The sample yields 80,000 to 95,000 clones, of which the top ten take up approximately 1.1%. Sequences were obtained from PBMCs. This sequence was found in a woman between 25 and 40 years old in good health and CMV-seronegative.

CDR3 amino acids: CASSLVGTGGYGYTF. CDR3 nucleotides: TGCGCCAGCAGCTTGGTGGGGACAGGGGGCTATGGCTACACCTTC. V and J are TRBV5-1 and TRBJ1-2; 11 bases map to TRBD1. The CDR3 sequence is 15 residues long. The germline V gene has CDR1 SGHRS and CDR2 YFSETQ. The ends lost 0 bases at V and 4 bases at J; junction bases unmatched: 2.